This T cell receptor (beta chain) was identified during a study of OX40 agonist ivuxolimab in advanced cancers. Study overall: Ivuxolimab was administered intravenously to patients at 0.01 to 10 mg/kg every 2 weeks.

This table comes from immunoSEQ multiplex PCR, and its TCRdb copy is limited to in-frame clones, with some not included. The data contain approximately 72,000 clones, roughly 82% of them seen just once; the ten biggest clones take up about 1.7%. The sequence came from an adult with an advanced solid tumor such as melanoma, head and neck, liver or kidney cancer. The material was CD4+ or CD8+ T cells sorted from blood, obtained in a trial of the OX40 agonist ivuxolimab.

CDR3 coding DNA: TGTGCCAGCAGCTTAGCCCCTAGCGGCTACAATGAGCAGTTCTTC. Protein sequence: CASSLAPSGYNEQFF. The chain is built from TRBV11-2 and TRBJ2-1; 7 bases align to TRBD2. This CDR3 comprises 15 residues. Unmatched junction bases numbered 3, after V lost 1 base and J lost 3 bases. The germline CDR1 and CDR2 sequences are SGHAT and FQNNGV.